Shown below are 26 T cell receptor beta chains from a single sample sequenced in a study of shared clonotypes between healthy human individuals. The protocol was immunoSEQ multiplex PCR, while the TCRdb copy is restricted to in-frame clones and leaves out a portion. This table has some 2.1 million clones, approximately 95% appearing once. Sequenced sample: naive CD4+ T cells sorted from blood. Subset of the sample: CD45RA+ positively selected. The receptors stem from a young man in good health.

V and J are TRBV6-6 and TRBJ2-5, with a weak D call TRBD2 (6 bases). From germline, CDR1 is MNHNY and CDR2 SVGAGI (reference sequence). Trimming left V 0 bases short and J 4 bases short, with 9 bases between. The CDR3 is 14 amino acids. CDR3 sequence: CASSYSDSGETQYF. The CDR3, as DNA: TGTGCCAGCAGTTACTCGGATAGCGGAGAGACCCAGTACTTC.

The CDR3 bases are TGTGCCAGCAGTTCCCGTTCTAGCAGCCACGAGCAGTACTTC. Encoded protein: CASSSRSSSHEQYF. The J gene is TRBJ2-7, the V gene TRBV27; perhaps TRBD2 as D (5 bases). The CDR3 has 14 amino acids. Trimming took 4 bases from V and 5 from J, leaving 15 bases between them. CDR1 and CDR2 (germline): MNHEY, SMNVEV (reference sequence).

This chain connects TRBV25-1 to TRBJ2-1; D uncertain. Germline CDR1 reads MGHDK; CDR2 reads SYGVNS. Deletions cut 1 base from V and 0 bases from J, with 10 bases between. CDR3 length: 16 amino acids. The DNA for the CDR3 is TGTGCCAGCAGTGAATTAGATGGAAGCTCCTACAATGAGCAGTTCTTC. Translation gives CASSELDGSSYNEQFF.

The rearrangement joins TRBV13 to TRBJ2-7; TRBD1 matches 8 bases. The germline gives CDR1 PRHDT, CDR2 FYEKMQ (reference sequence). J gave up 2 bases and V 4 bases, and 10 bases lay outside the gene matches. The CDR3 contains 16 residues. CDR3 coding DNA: TGTGCCAGCAGCTCTAGGCTACAGGGGGTTACCTACGAGCAGTACTTC. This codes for CASSSRLQGVTYEQYF.

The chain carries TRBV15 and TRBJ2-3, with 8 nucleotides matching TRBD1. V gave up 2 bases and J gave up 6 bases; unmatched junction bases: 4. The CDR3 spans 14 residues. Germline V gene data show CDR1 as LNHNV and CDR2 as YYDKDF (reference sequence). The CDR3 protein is CATSRSGGGDTQYF. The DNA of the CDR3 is TGTGCCACCAGCAGATCAGGGGGCGGGGATACGCAGTATTTT.

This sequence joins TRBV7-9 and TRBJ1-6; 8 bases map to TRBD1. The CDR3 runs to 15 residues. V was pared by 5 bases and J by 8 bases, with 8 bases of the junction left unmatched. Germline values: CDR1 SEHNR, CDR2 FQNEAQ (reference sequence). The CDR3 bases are TGTGCCAGCAGCGAAAGGACAGGGTCGGATTCACCCCTCCACTTT. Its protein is CASSERTGSDSPLHF. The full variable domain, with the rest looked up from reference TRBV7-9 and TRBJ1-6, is DTGVSQNPRHKITKRGQNVTFRCDPISEHNRLYWYRQTLGQGPEFLTYFQNEAQLEKSRLLSDRFSAERPKGSFSTLEIQRTEQGDSAMYLCASSERTGSDSPLHFGNGTRLTVT.

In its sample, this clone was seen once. CDR3 residues: CASRESVEGNQPQHF. DNA of the CDR3: TGTGCCAGCAGGGAATCGGTTGAGGGCAATCAGCCCCAGCATTTT. The chain is built from TRBV6-6 and TRBJ1-5; D remains unclear. Germline assignment: CDR1 MNHNY and CDR2 SVGAGI (reference sequence). This CDR3 has 15 residues. V lost 6 bases and J lost 2, with 14 bases in between.

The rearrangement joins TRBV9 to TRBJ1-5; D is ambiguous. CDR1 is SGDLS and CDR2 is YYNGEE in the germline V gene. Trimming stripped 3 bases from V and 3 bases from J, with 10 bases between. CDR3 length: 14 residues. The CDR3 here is CASSDRDYNQPQHF. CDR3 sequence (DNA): TGTGCCAGCAGCGATCGGGATTACAATCAGCCCCAGCATTTT.

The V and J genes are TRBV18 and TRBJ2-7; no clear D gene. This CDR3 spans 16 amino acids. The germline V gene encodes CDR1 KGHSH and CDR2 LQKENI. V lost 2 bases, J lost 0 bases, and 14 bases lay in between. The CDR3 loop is CASSPSILPNSYEQYF. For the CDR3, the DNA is TGTGCCAGCTCACCAAGTATCCTCCCGAACTCCTACGAGCAGTACTTC.

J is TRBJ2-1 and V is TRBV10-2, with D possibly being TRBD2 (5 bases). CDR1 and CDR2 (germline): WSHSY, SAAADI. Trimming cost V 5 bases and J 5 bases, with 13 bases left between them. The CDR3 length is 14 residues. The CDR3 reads CASSPRGLDNEQFF. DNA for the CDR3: TGCGCCAGCAGTCCACGAGGACTCGACAATGAGCAGTTCTTC.

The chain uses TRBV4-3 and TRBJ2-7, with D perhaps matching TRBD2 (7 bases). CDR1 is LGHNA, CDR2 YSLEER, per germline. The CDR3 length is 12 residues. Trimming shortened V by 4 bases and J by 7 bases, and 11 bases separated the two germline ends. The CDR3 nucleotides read TGCGCCAGCAGCCGGGAGGGGGGAGAGCAGTACTTC. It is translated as CASSREGGEQYF.

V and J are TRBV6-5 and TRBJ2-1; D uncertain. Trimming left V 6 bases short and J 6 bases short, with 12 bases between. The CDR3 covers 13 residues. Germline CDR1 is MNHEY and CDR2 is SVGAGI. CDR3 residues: CASRRPVGNEQFF. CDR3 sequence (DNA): TGTGCCAGCAGACGGCCAGTTGGCAATGAGCAGTTCTTC.

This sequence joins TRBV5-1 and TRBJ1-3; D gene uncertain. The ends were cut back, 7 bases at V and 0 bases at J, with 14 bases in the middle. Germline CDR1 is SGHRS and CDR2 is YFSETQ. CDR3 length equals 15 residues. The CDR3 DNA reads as TGCGCCAGCGCAAAGGACGGTATCTCTGGAAACACCATATATTTT. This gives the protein CASAKDGISGNTIYF.

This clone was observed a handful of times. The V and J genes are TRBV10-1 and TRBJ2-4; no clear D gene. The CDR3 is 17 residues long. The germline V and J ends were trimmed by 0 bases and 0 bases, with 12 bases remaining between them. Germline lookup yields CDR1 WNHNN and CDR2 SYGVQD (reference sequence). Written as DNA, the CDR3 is TGCGCCAGCAGTGAGTCCGTCGACAACCTAGCCAAAAACATTCAGTACTTC. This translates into CASSESVDNLAKNIQYF.

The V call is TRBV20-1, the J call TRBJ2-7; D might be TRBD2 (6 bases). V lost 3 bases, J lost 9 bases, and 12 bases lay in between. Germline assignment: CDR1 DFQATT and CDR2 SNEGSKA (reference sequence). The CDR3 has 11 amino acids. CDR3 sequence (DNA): TGCAGTGCTAGGCGGGACGGGGGGCAGTACTTC. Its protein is CSARRDGGQYF.

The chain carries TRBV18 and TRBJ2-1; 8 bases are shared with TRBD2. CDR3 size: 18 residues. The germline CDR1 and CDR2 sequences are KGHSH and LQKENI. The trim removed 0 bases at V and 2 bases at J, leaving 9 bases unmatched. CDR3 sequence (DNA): TGTGCCAGCTCACCACCGGCGGGAGGACCGCCTCCCTACAATGAGCAGTTCTTC. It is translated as CASSPPAGGPPPYNEQFF.

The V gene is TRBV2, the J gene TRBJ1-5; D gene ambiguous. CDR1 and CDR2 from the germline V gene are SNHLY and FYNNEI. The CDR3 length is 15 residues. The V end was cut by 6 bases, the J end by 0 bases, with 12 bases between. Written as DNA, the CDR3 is TGTGCCAGCAGGCCGACGTTTTATAGCAATCAGCCCCAGCATTTT. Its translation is CASRPTFYSNQPQHF. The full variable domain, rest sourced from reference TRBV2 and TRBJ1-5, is EPEVTQTPSHQVTQMGQEVILRCVPISNHLYFYWYRQILGQKVEFLVSFYNNEISEKSEIFDDQFSVERPDGSNFTLKIRSTKLEDSAMYFCASRPTFYSNQPQHFGDGTRLSIL.

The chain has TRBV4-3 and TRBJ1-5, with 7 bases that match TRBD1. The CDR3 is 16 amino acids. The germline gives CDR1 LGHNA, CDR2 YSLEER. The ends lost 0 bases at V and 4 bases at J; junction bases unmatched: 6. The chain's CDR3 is CASSQDTGEGNQPQHF. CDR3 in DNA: TGCGCCAGCAGCCAAGATACAGGGGAAGGTAATCAGCCCCAGCATTTT.

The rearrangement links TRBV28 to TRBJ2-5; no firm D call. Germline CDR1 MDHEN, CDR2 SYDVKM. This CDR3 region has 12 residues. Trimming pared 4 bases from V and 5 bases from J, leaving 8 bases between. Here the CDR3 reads CASSSVGETQYF. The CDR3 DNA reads TGTGCCAGCAGTTCAGTGGGGGAGACCCAGTACTTC.

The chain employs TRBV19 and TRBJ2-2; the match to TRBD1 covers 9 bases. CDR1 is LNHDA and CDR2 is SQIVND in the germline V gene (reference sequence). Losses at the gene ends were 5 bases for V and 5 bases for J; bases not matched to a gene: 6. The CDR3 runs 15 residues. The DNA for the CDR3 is TGTGCCAGTAGTGGCCGGGACAGGGTTACCGGGGAGCTGTTTTTT. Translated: CASSGRDRVTGELFF. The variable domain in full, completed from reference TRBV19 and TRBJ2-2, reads DGGITQSPKYLFRKEGQNVTLSCEQNLNHDAMYWYRQDPGQGLRLIYYSQIVNDFQKGDIAEGYSVSREKKESFPLTVTSAQKNPTAFYLCASSGRDRVTGELFFGEGSRLTVL.

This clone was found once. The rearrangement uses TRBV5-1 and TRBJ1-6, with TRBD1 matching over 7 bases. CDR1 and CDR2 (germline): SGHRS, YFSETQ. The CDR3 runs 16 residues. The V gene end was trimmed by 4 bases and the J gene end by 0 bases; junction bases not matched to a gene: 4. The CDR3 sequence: CASSPRGSSYNSPLHF. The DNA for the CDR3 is TGCGCCAGCAGCCCCAGGGGGAGCTCCTATAATTCACCCCTCCACTTT.

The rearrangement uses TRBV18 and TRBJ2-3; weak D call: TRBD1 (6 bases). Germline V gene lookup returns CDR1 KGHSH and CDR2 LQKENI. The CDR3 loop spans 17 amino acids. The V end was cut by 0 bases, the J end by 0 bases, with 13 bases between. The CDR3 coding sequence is TGTGCCAGCTCACCACCGAGGGGGAGTGGAAGCACAGATACGCAGTATTTT. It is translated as CASSPPRGSGSTDTQYF.

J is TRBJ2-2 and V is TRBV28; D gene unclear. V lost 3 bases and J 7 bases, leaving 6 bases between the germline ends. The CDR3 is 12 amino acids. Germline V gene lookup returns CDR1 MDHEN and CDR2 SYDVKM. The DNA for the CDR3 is TGTGCCAGCAGTTTTGTAATCGGGGAGCTGTTTTTT. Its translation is CASSFVIGELFF.

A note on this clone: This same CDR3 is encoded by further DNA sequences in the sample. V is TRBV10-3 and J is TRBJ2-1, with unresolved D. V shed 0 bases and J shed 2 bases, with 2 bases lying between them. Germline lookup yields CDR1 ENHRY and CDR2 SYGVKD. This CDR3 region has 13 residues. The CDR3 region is CAISESAYNEQFF. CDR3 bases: TGTGCCATCAGTGAGTCCGCCTACAATGAGCAGTTCTTC.

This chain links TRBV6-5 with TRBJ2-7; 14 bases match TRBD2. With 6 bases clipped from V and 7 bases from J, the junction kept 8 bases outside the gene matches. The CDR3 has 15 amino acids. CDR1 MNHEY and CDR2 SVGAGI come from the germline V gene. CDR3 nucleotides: TGTGCCAGCAGCATGACTAGCGGGAGGGCGAGGGAGCAGTACTTC. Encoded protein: CASSMTSGRAREQYF.

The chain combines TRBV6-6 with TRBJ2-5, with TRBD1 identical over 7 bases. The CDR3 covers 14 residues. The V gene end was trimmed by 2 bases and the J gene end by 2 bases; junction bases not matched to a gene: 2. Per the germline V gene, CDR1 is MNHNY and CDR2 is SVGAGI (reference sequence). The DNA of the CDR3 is TGTGCCAGCAGTTACCGGGACAGACAAGAGACCCAGTACTTC. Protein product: CASSYRDRQETQYF.